The 24 T cell receptor beta chains in this list originate from one sample, sequenced in a study of blood T cell repertoires in COVID-19. The method was immunoSEQ multiplex PCR; TCRdb's version includes in-frame clones alone and lacks a portion of them. The sample has approximately 200,000 clones; approximately 88% are singletons. The sample taken for sequencing was PBMCs or T cells enriched from blood (not recorded which). The source of these receptors is a woman aged 25 to 39 who had been exposed to COVID-19.

This chain joins TRBV28 and TRBJ1-5; D remains unclear. The ends were cut back, 5 bases at V and 0 bases at J, with 11 bases in the middle. The CDR3 is 15 residues long. The germline CDR1 and CDR2 sequences are MDHEN and SYDVKM. The CDR3, as DNA: TGTGCCAGCAGTAGCCTTAAATATAGCAATCAGCCCCAGCATTTT. Encoded protein: CASSSLKYSNQPQHF.

The chain couples TRBV13 to TRBJ1-1; no reliable D call. Germline V gives CDR1 PRHDT, CDR2 FYEKMQ (reference sequence). The ends were cut back, 7 bases at V and 1 base at J, with 4 bases in the middle. The CDR3 runs to 11 residues. The CDR3 sequence is CASNKNTEAFF. CDR3 DNA: TGTGCCAGCAATAAGAACACTGAAGCTTTCTTT.

This clone was observed a handful of times. This chain links TRBV2 with TRBJ2-7; TRBD2 matches 7 bases. The CDR3 is 17 residues long. Germline CDR1 is SNHLY and CDR2 is FYNNEI. Trimming at V came to 0 bases and at J to 3 bases, leaving 11 bases not matched to a gene. The CDR3 sequence is CASSEALASGTLYEQYF. The CDR3 DNA sequence: TGTGCCAGCAGTGAAGCGCTTGCTAGCGGAACCCTCTACGAGCAGTACTTC.

The V and J genes are TRBV5-1 and TRBJ2-2; 10 nucleotides match TRBD1. CDR1 and CDR2 from the germline V gene are SGHRS and YFSETQ. The ends lost 4 bases at V and 5 bases at J; junction bases unmatched: 8. The CDR3 is 16 residues long. CDR3: CASSPTPGQGTGELFF. Here the CDR3 DNA reads TGCGCCAGCAGCCCGACTCCGGGACAGGGGACCGGGGAGCTGTTTTTT.

The V gene is TRBV12-3 or TRBV12-4, the J gene TRBJ2-5; D uncertain. The CDR3 extends over 12 amino acids. Trimming removed 4 bases from V and 1 base from J, with 4 bases in between. CDR3 protein: CASSSVQETQYF. In DNA form, the CDR3 reads TGTGCCAGCAGTTCAGTCCAAGAGACCCAGTACTTC.

The V and J genes are TRBV2 and TRBJ1-1, with D tentatively TRBD1 (5 bases). CDR1 and CDR2 from the germline V gene are SNHLY and FYNNEI. The V end was cut by 4 bases, the J end by 7 bases, with 10 bases between. This CDR3 is built from 12 residues. CDR3 nucleotide sequence: TGTGCCAGCAGTGTTAGGACAAGTGAAGCTTTCTTT. This codes for CASSVRTSEAFF.

This clone was detected only a few times. The chain is built from TRBV5-1 and TRBJ2-1; D is unclear. Germline CDR1 is SGHRS and CDR2 is YFSETQ. The V end was cut by 4 bases, the J end by 8 bases, with 10 bases between. The CDR3 runs to 12 residues. The CDR3 sequence: CASSAYMDEQFF. As DNA, the CDR3 is TGCGCCAGCAGCGCTTACATGGATGAGCAGTTCTTC.

The V gene is TRBV15, the J gene TRBJ2-5; D perhaps matches TRBD1 (6 bases). The CDR3 is made up of 17 amino acids. Germline CDR1 is LNHNV and CDR2 is YYDKDF (reference sequence). Trimming removed 0 bases at V and 4 bases at J, with 18 bases between. The CDR3 bases are TGTGCCACCAGCAGAGAGGACGGGACACCCCGCGGAGAGACCCAGTACTTC. It encodes CATSREDGTPRGETQYF.

V gene TRBV30 combines with J gene TRBJ2-1, with 12 nucleotides matching TRBD2. Germline V gives CDR1 GTSNPN, CDR2 SVGIG (reference sequence). The length of the CDR3 is 15 residues. V trimming: 5 bases; J trimming: 7 bases; junction bases outside the gene matches: 9. CDR3 residues: CAWGTSGRRGNEQFF. The CDR3 DNA is TGTGCCTGGGGTACTAGCGGGAGGCGAGGAAATGAGCAGTTCTTC.

The chain joins TRBV6-5 to TRBJ2-7; D gene unclear. This CDR3 is built from 14 residues. V was shortened by 2 bases and J by 5 bases, with 13 bases between the two germline ends. Germline CDR1 reads MNHEY; CDR2 reads SVGAGI. CDR3 nucleotides: TGTGCCAGCAGTTACAGTCTAGTGAACGACGAGCAGTACTTC. The encoded protein is CASSYSLVNDEQYF.

V is TRBV7-3 and J is TRBJ1-5; TRBD1 matches at 7 bases. This CDR3 comprises 18 residues. V lost 5 bases and J lost 2; bases outside the gene matches: 15. Germline V gene lookup returns CDR1 SGHTA and CDR2 FQGTGA. CDR3 amino acids: CASSPDRTFMGGNQPQHF. Written as DNA, the CDR3 is TGTGCCAGCAGCCCGGACAGGACTTTCATGGGTGGCAATCAGCCCCAGCATTTT.

The rearrangement joins TRBV28 to TRBJ1-2, with D possibly being TRBD1 (5 bases). CDR1 and CDR2 from the germline V gene are MDHEN and SYDVKM. This CDR3 contains 14 residues. V was trimmed by 2 bases and J by 5 bases, leaving 12 bases between them. DNA for the CDR3: TGTGCCAGCAGTTTACGTGGCCAGGGATATGGCTACACCTTC. Encoded protein: CASSLRGQGYGYTF.

The V and J genes are TRBV6-5 and TRBJ1-5, with a tentative D call TRBD1 (6 bases). Germline CDR1 and CDR2: MNHEY and SVGAGI. The V end lost 6 bases, the J end lost 5 bases, and 14 bases lay between the germline ends. This CDR3 is 14 amino acids long. The CDR3 is CASRPRQAYQPQHF. The CDR3, as DNA: TGTGCCAGCAGGCCCCGACAGGCGTATCAGCCCCAGCATTTT.

The chain has TRBV3-1 (or the pseudogene TRBV3-2) and TRBJ1-2; D is uncertain. V was pared by 0 bases and J by 5 bases, with 7 bases between. Germline lookup yields CDR1 LGHDT and CDR2 YNNKEL (reference sequence). CDR3 length equals 13 residues. CDR3 sequence reads: CASSQDRRYGYTF. CDR3 nucleotides: TGTGCCAGCAGCCAAGATCGCAGGTATGGCTACACCTTC.

This clone was found once. The V and J genes are TRBV5-4 and TRBJ2-7; 9 bases line up with TRBD2. The CDR3 extends over 14 amino acids. Germline loops: CDR1 SGHNT, CDR2 YYREEE (reference sequence). With 0 bases clipped from V and 4 bases from J, the junction kept 2 bases outside the gene matches. The CDR3 loop reads CASSLGSGRYEQYF. The CDR3 region has the DNA TGTGCCAGCAGCTTGGGTAGCGGGAGATACGAGCAGTACTTC.

The chain employs TRBV5-1 and TRBJ2-3, with D perhaps matching TRBD2 (6 bases). The CDR3 loop spans 15 amino acids. Germline V lookup: CDR1 SGHRS, CDR2 YFSETQ. Trimming shortened V by 0 bases and J by 4 bases, and 12 bases separated the two germline ends. The CDR3 reads CASSLALGGPDTQYF. CDR3 bases: TGCGCCAGCAGCTTGGCCCTAGGAGGGCCAGATACGCAGTATTTT.

This chain connects TRBV3-1 (or the pseudogene TRBV3-2) to TRBJ1-2; D may be TRBD1 (5 bases). Germline V gene lookup returns CDR1 LGHDT and CDR2 YNNKEL (reference sequence). With 1 base removed from V and 1 base from J, the gap between germline ends came to 7 bases. This CDR3 has 14 residues. CDR3 sequence (DNA): TGTGCCAGCAGCCAAGGGGGCAGTAACTATGGCTACACCTTC. Amino acid sequence: CASSQGGSNYGYTF.

J is TRBJ2-3 and V is TRBV19, with 7 bases aligning to TRBD2. Germline lookup yields CDR1 LNHDA and CDR2 SQIVND (reference sequence). The J segment lost 6 bases and the V segment lost 4 bases, leaving 7 bases of the junction unmatched. The CDR3 is 14 residues long. The CDR3 sequence: CASSRGGLEDTQYF. Written as DNA, the CDR3 is TGTGCCAGTAGTAGGGGAGGGTTGGAGGATACGCAGTATTTT.

The V gene is TRBV5-4, the J gene TRBJ2-7; 9 positions agree with TRBD2. The V gene end was trimmed by 4 bases and the J gene end by 6 bases; junction bases not matched to a gene: 14. This CDR3 has 16 residues. Germline assignment: CDR1 SGHNT and CDR2 YYREEE (reference sequence). The CDR3 is CASSPRTSATESEQYF. CDR3 bases: TGTGCCAGCAGCCCCAGGACTAGCGCCACGGAAAGCGAGCAGTACTTC.

This clone was detected once. The chain links TRBV28 to TRBJ1-5; D remains unclear. Germline V CDR1 and CDR2: MDHEN, SYDVKM. The V end was cut by 11 bases, the J end by 0 bases, with 8 bases between. The CDR3 loop spans 12 amino acids. CDR3: CASASSNQPQHF. The CDR3 nucleotides are TGTGCCTCTGCCAGTAGCAATCAGCCCCAGCATTTT.

This clone has a single count. V gene TRBV7-2 combines with J gene TRBJ2-7, with 7 bases fitting TRBD2. CDR3 length: 14 residues. CDR1 and CDR2 from the germline V gene are SGHTA and FQGNSA. The V segment lost 5 bases and the J segment 3 bases; nucleotides outside the gene matches: 7. The DNA of the CDR3 is TGTGCCAGCAGCCCTTATGGGGGGGGCTACGAGCAGTACTTC. Translation: CASSPYGGGYEQYF.

The chain links TRBV10-3 to TRBJ2-3; D remains ambiguous. Germline CDR1 is ENHRY and CDR2 is SYGVKD. Trimming removed 4 bases from V and 2 bases from J, with 7 bases in between. This CDR3 has 13 amino acids. The CDR3, as DNA: TGTGCCATCAGTGGCGGTTACACAGATACGCAGTATTTT. Translating it yields CAISGGYTDTQYF.

This chain uses TRBV11-1 with TRBJ2-7, with D perhaps matching TRBD1 (5 bases). Germline V CDR1 and CDR2: SGHAT, FQDESV (reference sequence). Trimming removed 1 base at V and 2 bases at J, with 9 bases between. CDR3 length: 14 residues. CDR3 bases: TGTGCCAGCAGCTTAGGGCAGGGTACCTACGAGCAGTACTTC. This gives the protein CASSLGQGTYEQYF.

The chain links TRBV11-2 to TRBJ2-7; 9 bases align to TRBD1. This CDR3 contains 16 residues. Germline assignment: CDR1 SGHAT and CDR2 FQNNGV. Trimming removed 4 bases from V and 4 bases from J; junction bases left unmatched: 11. The chain's CDR3 is CASSSHRQGEVYEQYF. The CDR3 DNA reads TGTGCCAGCAGCTCCCATCGACAGGGGGAGGTTTACGAGCAGTACTTC.